These 16 T cell receptor beta chains were sequenced from one sample in a study of cytomegalovirus exposure and HLA in healthy donors. Use of 60 Vbeta and 13 Jbeta primers characterized the PCR. Generated by immunoSEQ multiplex PCR, the TCRdb table keeps only in-frame clones and is missing some. In total, the table holds over 200,000 clones. The sequenced material came from PBMCs. These receptors came from a woman aged 30 to 39 in good health and CMV-seropositive.

The DNA of the CDR3 is TGTGCCAGCAGTCTAGGGACAGTGAACACTGAAGCTTTCTTT. Translation gives CASSLGTVNTEAFF. This chain connects TRBV25-1 to TRBJ1-1; 7 bases are a match to TRBD1. Germline V gives CDR1 MGHDK, CDR2 SYGVNS. V lost 5 bases to trimming and J lost 0 bases; unmatched junction nucleotides: 3. This CDR3 has 14 residues.

This sequence joins TRBV4-3 and TRBJ2-3; 7 positions match TRBD2. Germline lookup yields CDR1 LGHNA and CDR2 YSLEER. The CDR3 extends over 15 amino acids. Trimming took 4 bases from V and 1 from J; bases not matched to a gene: 5. The CDR3 DNA is TGCGCCAGCAGCCGGAGCGGGACCCGCACAGATACGCAGTATTTT. Translating it yields CASSRSGTRTDTQYF.

The chain links TRBV4-1 to TRBJ1-5, with D maybe TRBD1 (5 bases). The V gene's germline CDR1 is MGHRA and CDR2 YSYEKL. There are 15 residues in the CDR3. V was cut by 0 bases and J by 9 bases, with 15 bases left in between. The CDR3 region is CASSQETGGTWPQHF. DNA for the CDR3: TGCGCCAGCAGCCAAGAAACGGGGGGTACATGGCCCCAGCATTTT.

The chain links TRBV4-1 to TRBJ2-1, with 11 bases lining up with TRBD2. Germline V gives CDR1 MGHRA, CDR2 YSYEKL. This CDR3 is built from 18 residues. Losses at the gene ends were 2 bases for V and 2 bases for J; bases not matched to a gene: 8. This chain's CDR3 is CASSQLLAGGPPYNEQFF. Written as DNA, the CDR3 is TGCGCCAGCAGCCAATTATTAGCGGGAGGGCCCCCCTACAATGAGCAGTTCTTC.

This chain connects TRBV2 to TRBJ1-5; D is uncertain. This CDR3 contains 13 residues. V shed 5 bases and J shed 0 bases, with 5 bases lying between them. The germline V gene encodes CDR1 SNHLY and CDR2 FYNNEI. CDR3 bases: TGTGCCAGCAGTCCTTATAGCAATCAGCCCCAGCATTTT. Translation: CASSPYSNQPQHF.

The chain has TRBV7-2 and TRBJ2-5; 8 bases are shared with TRBD2. The CDR3 totals 14 residues. V dropped 5 bases and J dropped 6; count of bases not matched to a gene: 8. In germline, CDR1 is SGHTA, CDR2 FQGNSA. For the CDR3, the DNA is TGTGCCAGCAGCCCCGGGGGGGAGGGACAGACCCAGTACTTC. Protein product: CASSPGGEGQTQYF.

V usage is TRBV12-1 and J usage is TRBJ1-5; no DNA check was done on the table's D call, TRBD1. TRBV12-1 is tagged as a pseudogene. CDR3 length: 15 amino acids. The chain's CDR3 is CASSQGTISNQPQHF. For the CDR3, the DNA is TGTGCCAGCAGCCAAGGGACAATTAGCAATCAGCCCCAGCATTTT.

This chain links TRBV11-3 with TRBJ2-2; perhaps TRBD1 as D (6 bases). From germline, CDR1 is SGHNT and CDR2 YENEEA. The CDR3 length is 14 residues. Trimming removed 4 bases from V and 6 bases from J, with 12 bases in between. The CDR3 spells CASSSTGPAGELFF. The DNA of the CDR3 is TGTGCCAGCAGCTCAACAGGGCCGGCCGGGGAGCTGTTTTTT.

The CDR3 is CASSEISGFEGYGYTF. As DNA, the CDR3 is TGTGCCAGCAGTGAGATCTCCGGGTTTGAGGGCTATGGCTACACCTTC. The V gene is TRBV6-1, the J gene TRBJ1-2, with no clear D. The CDR3 spans 16 residues. Trimming removed 3 bases at V and 4 bases at J, with 18 bases between. The germline V gene encodes CDR1 MNHNS and CDR2 SASEGT.

The chain uses TRBV29-1 and TRBJ2-5; TRBD2 is a possible D gene (5 bases). The end of the DNA fits TRBJ2-7 better, so the J call may be wrong. The length of the CDR3 is 12 residues. From germline, CDR1 is SQVTM and CDR2 ANQGSEA. CDR3 DNA sequence: TGCAGCGTTGAGGGGAGCTCCTACGAGCAGTACTTC. Protein: CSVEGSSYEQYF.

The chain links TRBV9 to TRBJ1-4; no clear D. CDR1 is SGDLS, CDR2 YYNGEE, per germline. V was trimmed by 0 bases and J by 0 bases, leaving 6 bases between them. The CDR3 covers 15 residues. CDR3 amino acids: CASSVGATTNEKLFF. The CDR3 region has the DNA TGTGCCAGCAGCGTAGGGGCAACAACTAATGAAAAACTGTTTTTT. The whole variable domain, remainder taken from reference TRBV9 and TRBJ1-4, is DSGVTQTPKHLITATGQRVTLRCSPRSGDLSVYWYQQSLDQGLQFLIQYYNGEERAKGNILERFSAQQFPDLHSELNLSSLELGDSALYFCASSVGATTNEKLFFGSGTQLSVL.

The chain is built from TRBV7-8 and TRBJ2-1; D unresolved. Germline-derived CDR1 and CDR2 are SGHVS and FQNEAQ. The CDR3 is 17 amino acids. The V end lost 2 bases, the J end lost 1 base, and 15 bases lay between the germline ends. CDR3 coding DNA: TGTGCCAGCAGCTTACGTCCGGAGACCTATTCCTACAATGAGCAGTTCTTC. This encodes CASSLRPETYSYNEQFF.

The CDR3 reads CASSLLATSAAYEQYF. The DNA for the CDR3 is TGTGCCAGCAGCTTACTAGCGACTAGCGCCGCCTACGAGCAGTACTTC. This chain connects TRBV7-2 to TRBJ2-7; TRBD2 agrees at 8 bases. Germline V gene sequence: CDR1 SGHTA, CDR2 FQGNSA. The length of the CDR3 is 16 residues. V shed 2 bases, J shed 2 bases, and the junction held 8 bases outside the gene matches.

The gene calls are TRBV7-9 and TRBJ1-4; a weak D match, TRBD1 (5 bases). The CDR3 has 15 amino acids. Germline CDR1 SEHNR, CDR2 FQNEAQ (reference sequence). V lost 5 bases and J lost 7, with 17 bases in between. Here the CDR3 reads CASSLGRYQGEKLFF. CDR3 coding DNA: TGTGCCAGCAGCCTCGGCAGATATCAGGGTGAAAAACTGTTTTTT.

This chain joins TRBV4-1 and TRBJ2-5; D is possibly TRBD2 (7 bases). The V end lost 4 bases, the J end lost 2 bases, and 11 bases lay between the germline ends. CDR3 length: 14 residues. The V gene's germline CDR1 is MGHRA and CDR2 YSYEKL. The CDR3 reads CASSRGGEQETQYF. The CDR3 DNA reads TGCGCCAGCAGCCGAGGGGGGGAACAAGAGACCCAGTACTTC.

This chain joins TRBV10-3 and TRBJ2-2; 7 bases agree with TRBD1. This CDR3 contains 15 residues. Per the germline V gene, CDR1 is ENHRY and CDR2 is SYGVKD. The V segment lost 4 bases and the J segment 3 bases; nucleotides outside the gene matches: 5. Here the CDR3 DNA reads TGTGCCATCAGTGTGGACAGGACCTACACCGGGGAGCTGTTTTTT. It is translated as CAISVDRTYTGELFF.